This T cell receptor (beta chain) was sequenced in a study of CD8 T cells in Susac syndrome. V shed 6 bases and J 0 bases; nucleotides not matched to a gene: 9. This CDR3 has 16 residues. Random-hexamer reverse transcription was applied to roughly 0.45 to 1 ug RNA. TCRdb called the immunoSEQ multiplex PCR reads again in MiXCR, with one record for every CDR3 protein. This table holds about 180,000 distinct CDR3 sequences, 90% to 95% found once. The specimen was CD8+ T cells from PBMCs. The chain has TRBV12-3 or TRBV12-4 and TRBJ2-3; 7 nucleotides align to TRBD2. This TCR derives from a human donor with multiple sclerosis. Here the CDR3 reads CASSEQTSSSTDTQYF. The CDR3 nucleotides are TGTGCCAGCAGCGAGCAGACTAGCAGCAGCACAGATACGCAGTATTTT.